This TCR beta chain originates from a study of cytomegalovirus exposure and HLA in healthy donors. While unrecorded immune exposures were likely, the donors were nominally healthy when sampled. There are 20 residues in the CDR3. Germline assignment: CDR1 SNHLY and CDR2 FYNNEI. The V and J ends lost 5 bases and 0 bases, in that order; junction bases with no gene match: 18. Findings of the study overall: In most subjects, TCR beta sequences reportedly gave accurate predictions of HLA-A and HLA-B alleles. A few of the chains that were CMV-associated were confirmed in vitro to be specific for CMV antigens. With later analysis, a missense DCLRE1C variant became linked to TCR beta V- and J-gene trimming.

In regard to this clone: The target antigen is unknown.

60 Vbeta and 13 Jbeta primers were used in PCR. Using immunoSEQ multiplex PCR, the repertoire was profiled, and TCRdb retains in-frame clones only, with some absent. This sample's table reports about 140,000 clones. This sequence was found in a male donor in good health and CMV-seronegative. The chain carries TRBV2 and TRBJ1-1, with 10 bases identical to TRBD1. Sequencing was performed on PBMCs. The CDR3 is CASSQDRGRPLGRLNTEAFF. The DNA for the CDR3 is TGTGCCAGCAGTCAAGACAGGGGGCGACCCCTAGGCCGACTGAACACTGAAGCTTTCTTT.